The 27 T cell receptor beta chains in this list originate from one sample, sequenced in a study of human thymus T cells. TCRdb keeps only in-frame clones here, not all; method: immunoSEQ multiplex PCR. The data contain some 57,000 clones, about 94% of them seen just once; the ten biggest clones take up 5.5% to 7%. The sample consisted of blood. Receptor source: a boy in the first two years of life with a congenital heart defect but otherwise immunologically healthy.

This sequence joins TRBV11-2 and TRBJ2-3; D remains ambiguous. V was trimmed by 4 bases and J by 0 bases, leaving 8 bases between them. CDR3 length equals 14 residues. Germline CDR1 reads SGHAT; CDR2 reads FQNNGV. The CDR3 region is CASSSRSSTDTQYF. The CDR3 region has the DNA TGTGCCAGCAGCTCCCGATCTAGCACAGATACGCAGTATTTT.

The CDR3 loop is CASSFFSGDYEQYF. The CDR3 nucleotides are TGTGCCAGCAGTTTCTTTAGCGGGGACTACGAGCAGTACTTC. J is TRBJ2-7 and V is TRBV6-1; TRBD2 aligns across 8 bases. Losses at the gene ends were 5 bases for V and 3 bases for J; bases not matched to a gene: 6. The CDR3 has 14 amino acids. Germline CDR1 reads MNHNS; CDR2 reads SASEGT.

V is TRBV21-1 and J is TRBJ2-7; TRBD1 is the table's D call, not checked against the DNA. TRBV21-1 constitutes a pseudogene. There are 16 residues in the CDR3. This CDR3 is CASSKKRTVNLYEQYF. Written as DNA, the CDR3 is TGTGCCAGCAGCAAAAAGAGGACAGTTAACCTCTACGAGCAGTACTTC.

The V gene is TRBV6-1, the J gene TRBJ2-3, with D hard to call. With 4 bases removed from V and 0 bases from J, the gap between germline ends came to 11 bases. The CDR3 loop spans 15 amino acids. Per germline, CDR1 MNHNS and CDR2 SASEGT. DNA for the CDR3: TGTGCCAGCAGTGTACTGGGTGTAAGCACAGATACGCAGTATTTT. Its protein product is CASSVLGVSTDTQYF.

The rearrangement uses TRBV6-4 and TRBJ2-3; maybe TRBD2 (6 bases). From germline, CDR1 is MRHNA and CDR2 SNTAGT. The CDR3 consists of 13 residues. Trimming stripped 5 bases from V and 0 bases from J, with 6 bases between. CDR3 residues: CASSSGSTDTQYF. The CDR3 DNA reads TGTGCCAGCAGTAGCGGGAGCACAGATACGCAGTATTTT.

This chain uses TRBV2 with TRBJ2-7; possibly TRBD1 for D (5 bases). CDR3 size: 14 residues. Germline-derived CDR1 and CDR2 are SNHLY and FYNNEI. Trimming shortened V by 4 bases and J by 1 base, and 11 bases separated the two germline ends. The CDR3 is CASSGFRQSYEQYF. The DNA of the CDR3 is TGTGCCAGCAGTGGATTCAGACAGTCCTACGAGCAGTACTTC.

The chain recombines TRBV5-1 with TRBJ2-7; D is ambiguous. This CDR3 spans 14 amino acids. V gave up 4 bases and J gave up 5 bases, with 16 bases separating them. Germline assignment: CDR1 SGHRS and CDR2 YFSETQ. The CDR3 sequence is CASSPVLEGNEQYF. The CDR3 DNA sequence: TGCGCCAGCAGCCCAGTTTTGGAAGGGAACGAGCAGTACTTC.

The V call is TRBV6-6, the J call TRBJ1-5; D may be TRBD1 (5 bases). CDR1 MNHNY and CDR2 SVGAGI come from the germline V gene (reference sequence). V was cut by 4 bases and J by 2 bases, with 12 bases left in between. The CDR3 covers 15 residues. CDR3: CASSFPGGGNQPQHF. The CDR3 DNA sequence: TGTGCCAGCAGTTTCCCGGGAGGGGGCAATCAGCCCCAGCATTTT.

This chain's CDR3 is CASSSLGAGGRWDTQYF. CDR3 in DNA: TGTGCCAGCAGTTCCCTTGGGGCGGGAGGACGGTGGGATACGCAGTATTTT. The genes are TRBV28 and TRBJ2-3; 8 nucleotides line up with TRBD2. V trimming: 4 bases; J trimming: 6 bases; junction bases outside the gene matches: 15. Germline lookup yields CDR1 MDHEN and CDR2 SYDVKM. This CDR3 comprises 17 residues.

The chain carries TRBV4-1 and TRBJ2-1; D is uncertain. CDR1 is MGHRA, CDR2 YSYEKL, per germline. V lost 1 base and J lost 3, with 13 bases in between. The CDR3 extends over 16 amino acids. The CDR3 here is CASSQVRSAHYNEQFF. DNA for the CDR3: TGCGCCAGCAGCCAAGTAAGAAGCGCCCACTACAATGAGCAGTTCTTC.

The genes are TRBV7-2 and TRBJ1-1; no definite D call. V was clipped by 1 base and J by 1 base, with 10 bases between them. The germline V gene encodes CDR1 SGHTA and CDR2 FQGNSA. CDR3 length equals 15 residues. The CDR3 here is CASSLGPGSNTEAFF. In DNA, the CDR3 is TGTGCCAGCAGCTTAGGTCCGGGTTCGAACACTGAAGCTTTCTTT.

The V gene is TRBV5-4, the J gene TRBJ2-7; 7 positions agree with TRBD2. This CDR3 contains 15 residues. Per the germline V gene, CDR1 is SGHNT and CDR2 is YYREEE (reference sequence). J was trimmed by 2 bases and V by 2 bases; bases with no gene match: 7. The chain's CDR3 is CASSFGRESTYEQYF. CDR3 nucleotides: TGTGCCAGCAGCTTTGGGCGGGAGTCAACCTACGAGCAGTACTTC.

The V call is TRBV6-5, the J call TRBJ1-1; TRBD1 agrees at 7 bases. After removal of 6 bases from V and 2 bases from J, the junction contained 3 bases not matched to a gene. CDR3 length: 13 amino acids. From germline, CDR1 is MNHEY and CDR2 SVGAGI. CDR3: CASSRGTNTEAFF. For the CDR3, the DNA is TGTGCCAGCAGCAGGGGGACTAACACTGAAGCTTTCTTT.

CDR3 DNA: TGTGCCAGCAGTACTACCTTAGGAGGGTTCTACGAGCAGTACTTC. It encodes CASSTTLGGFYEQYF. This chain joins TRBV28 and TRBJ2-7, with D perhaps matching TRBD2 (6 bases). V was clipped by 5 bases and J by 3 bases, with 17 bases between them. The germline V gene encodes CDR1 MDHEN and CDR2 SYDVKM. The CDR3 length is 15 residues.

There are a few counts of this clone. The V and J genes are TRBV7-8 and TRBJ1-6, with 9 bases aligning to TRBD1. This CDR3 has 17 amino acids. Germline V gene lookup returns CDR1 SGHVS and CDR2 FQNEAQ. After removal of 0 bases from V and 10 bases from J, the junction contained 10 bases not matched to a gene. In nucleotides, the CDR3 is TGTGCCAGCAGCTTAGCTCCCCGACAGGGGGTTAGGTCACCCCTCCACTTT. Protein: CASSLAPRQGVRSPLHF.

This sequence joins TRBV29-1 and TRBJ2-7, with TRBD1 matching 10 bases. This CDR3 has 13 residues. The V segment lost 6 bases and the J segment 4 bases; nucleotides outside the gene matches: 6. The V gene's germline CDR1 is SQVTM and CDR2 ANQGSEA. CDR3 coding DNA: TGCAGCGTAGGGACAGGGGAGAGGTACGAGCAGTACTTC. It codes for CSVGTGERYEQYF.

The V and J genes are TRBV20-1 and TRBJ2-5; D unresolved. CDR1 and CDR2 from the germline V gene are DFQATT and SNEGSKA (reference sequence). Between the trimmed V and J ends, which lost 3 bases and 5 bases, there was a span of 7 bases. There are 11 residues in the CDR3. The DNA for the CDR3 is TGCAGTGCTAGTCGAATTGAGACCCAGTACTTC. Its protein product is CSASRIETQYF.

The CDR3 loop is CASSQDLGAQPQHF. CDR3 bases: TGTGCCAGCAGCCAAGATCTAGGGGCTCAGCCCCAGCATTTT. The chain has TRBV4-2 and TRBJ1-5, with D maybe TRBD1 (5 bases). V lost 0 bases, J lost 6 bases, and 9 bases lay in between. This CDR3 region has 14 residues. CDR1 LGHNA and CDR2 YNFKEQ come from the germline V gene.

The J gene is TRBJ1-2, the V gene TRBV12-5; D is possibly TRBD1 (5 bases). The CDR3 loop spans 14 amino acids. The V end lost 6 bases, the J end lost 0 bases, and 11 bases lay between the germline ends. Germline-derived CDR1 and CDR2 are LGHNT and FRNRAP. CDR3 sequence: CASGPGNPNYGYTF. Here the CDR3 DNA reads TGTGCTAGTGGCCCAGGGAACCCTAACTATGGCTACACCTTC.

Comment on this clone: The same CDR3 arises from other DNA sequences in this sample as well. The chain employs TRBV18 and TRBJ2-1, with D uncertain. V dropped 3 bases and J dropped 0 bases, with 9 bases sitting between them. This CDR3 is 15 amino acids long. Germline CDR1 and CDR2: KGHSH and LQKENI. The CDR3 sequence is CASSPFQSSYNEQFF. The CDR3, as DNA: TGTGCCAGCTCACCGTTTCAGAGCTCCTACAATGAGCAGTTCTTC.

The chain joins TRBV4-1 to TRBJ2-1; D remains ambiguous. Deletions cut 10 bases from V and 8 bases from J, with 18 bases between. This CDR3 comprises 13 residues. Germline V gene data show CDR1 as MGHRA and CDR2 as YSYEKL. This CDR3 is CATSRGAAHEQFF. The CDR3 region has the DNA TGCGCCACCAGTCGAGGTGCGGCCCATGAGCAGTTCTTC.

The rearrangement uses TRBV28 and TRBJ2-1; 15 nucleotides line up with TRBD2. This CDR3 region has 16 residues. In germline, CDR1 is MDHEN, CDR2 SYDVKM. V lost 6 bases and J lost 8; bases outside the gene matches: 8. The CDR3 region is CASSHGLAGGWDEQFF. CDR3 DNA: TGTGCCAGCAGCCATGGACTAGCGGGAGGGTGGGATGAGCAGTTCTTC.

The chain has TRBV12-5 and TRBJ2-2; D unresolved. Germline values: CDR1 LGHNT, CDR2 FRNRAP. V was shortened by 0 bases and J by 8 bases, with 10 bases between the two germline ends. The CDR3 is made up of 14 amino acids. The CDR3 nucleotides are TGTGCTAGTGGTTTGGTAAATGACGGAGGGGAGCTGTTTTTT. Encoded protein: CASGLVNDGGELFF.

CDR3 sequence reads: CASSLSGGRGYEQYF. In DNA, the CDR3 is TGTGCCAGCAGTTTATCGGGGGGGAGAGGCTACGAGCAGTACTTC. The chain employs TRBV27 and TRBJ2-7; 7 bases match TRBD2. Germline V gene lookup returns CDR1 MNHEY and CDR2 SMNVEV (reference sequence). The J segment lost 3 bases and the V segment lost 0 bases, leaving 5 bases of the junction unmatched. This CDR3 has 15 amino acids.

This clone was picked up one time. The chain couples TRBV10-3 to TRBJ2-7; 7 nucleotides agree with TRBD2. J gave up 1 base and V 6 bases, and 6 bases lay outside the gene matches. CDR3 length: 14 amino acids. CDR1 and CDR2 from the germline V gene are ENHRY and SYGVKD. CDR3 protein: CAISGSGMSYEQYF. CDR3 DNA: TGTGCCATCAGCGGAAGCGGGATGTCCTACGAGCAGTACTTC.

The chain uses TRBV6-1 and TRBJ2-1; 11 bases line up with TRBD1. Germline V gives CDR1 MNHNS, CDR2 SASEGT. J lost 2 bases, V lost 0 bases, and 3 bases had no gene match. The CDR3 covers 17 residues. CDR3: CASSEAGQGVTYNEQFF. CDR3 DNA: TGTGCCAGCAGTGAAGCGGGACAGGGGGTTACCTACAATGAGCAGTTCTTC.

The chain's CDR3 is CASSLGGYTF. The DNA of the CDR3 is TGCGCCAGCAGCTTGGGGGGCTACACCTTC. The chain links TRBV5-1 to TRBJ1-2; D is undetermined. The CDR3 extends over 10 amino acids. Germline CDR1 reads SGHRS; CDR2 reads YFSETQ. The V end lost 0 bases, the J end lost 8 bases, and 2 bases lay between the germline ends.